These 9 T cell receptor beta chains originate from one sample sequenced in a study of T-cell reconstitution after alpha-beta-depleted transplantation in children (dated by TCRdb to the mid-2010s). Library creation used PCR. Sequencing was performed on an Illumina HiSeq 2500. To normalize quantification of the TCRbeta repertoire, the TCR libraries were built with molecular barcoding that relied on unique molecular identifiers. The public sequencing data were trimmed at Q25 with fastp and processed into clonotypes with MiXCR by TCRdb, which kept only in-frame beta chains. A single entry per CDR3 protein holds the most common genes and DNA from its merged rows. The sample data list hundreds of thousands of distinct CDR3 sequences, and about 12% of these were observed just once. The ten largest make up around 3% of the sample. Sequenced here: PBMCs from the stem cell graft donor, sampled from the stem cell graft. The receptor set was obtained from a human donor who donated a stem cell graft to a child with acute lymphoblastic leukemia.

This clonotype appeared many times. The rearrangement uses TRBV6-1 and TRBJ1-3, with D possibly matching TRBD1 (6 bases). Germline V lookup: CDR1 MNHNS, CDR2 SASEGT. The CDR3 runs to 13 residues. V lost 8 bases and J lost 4, with 12 bases in between. CDR3: CASGGGGGNTIYF. DNA of the CDR3: TGTGCCAGCGGAGGGGGGGGCGGAAACACCATATATTTT.

This clonotype was observed at least ten times. The chain couples TRBV7-8 to TRBJ2-7; D call uncertain. CDR1 is SGHVS, CDR2 FQNEAQ, per germline. Trimming left V 1 base short and J 5 bases short, with 6 bases between. CDR3 length equals 12 residues. The CDR3, as DNA: TGTGCCAGCAGCTTAGGGAATAACGAGCAGTACTTC. The encoded protein is CASSLGNNEQYF.

This clonotype turned up a few times. The chain couples TRBV20-1 to TRBJ2-7; 7 bases map to TRBD2. Trimming took 0 bases from V and 6 from J; bases not matched to a gene: 8. Looked up from germline, CDR1 is DFQATT and CDR2 is SNEGSKA (reference sequence). This CDR3 region has 14 residues. The CDR3 DNA reads TGCAGTGCTAGAGATTCGGCGGGAGTACCCGAGCAGTACTTC. This sequence encodes CSARDSAGVPEQYF.

This clonotype occurred a few times. This chain links TRBV9 with TRBJ1-1; tentatively, D is TRBD1 (6 bases). The V gene lost 2 bases and the J gene lost 6 bases, with 11 bases spanning the gap. This CDR3 has 13 residues. CDR1 is SGDLS and CDR2 is YYNGEE in the germline V gene. The CDR3 bases are TGTGCCAGCAGCGTGGAGGGGGGACCTGAAGCTTTCTTT. Protein product: CASSVEGGPEAFF.

The rearrangement uses TRBV5-1 and TRBJ1-6; 8 bases line up with TRBD1. The CDR3 contains 19 residues. J was trimmed by 7 bases and V by 1 base; bases with no gene match: 16. CDR1 SGHRS and CDR2 YFSETQ come from the germline V gene. CDR3 loop: CASSLQGLDYRGWNSPLHF. CDR3 DNA sequence: TGCGCCAGCAGCTTGCAGGGGCTAGACTACAGGGGGTGGAATTCACCCCTCCACTTT.

The sample holds many counts of this clonotype. This chain links TRBV4-3 with TRBJ1-2; possible D gene TRBD1, 6 bases. The germline CDR1 and CDR2 sequences are LGHNA and YSLEER. The CDR3 length is 15 residues. Trimming stripped 1 base from V and 3 bases from J, with 12 bases between. CDR3 protein: CASSQALGGDYGYTF. CDR3 nucleotide sequence: TGCGCCAGCAGCCAAGCCTTGGGGGGCGACTATGGCTACACCTTC.

In this sample, this clonotype turned up many times. The gene calls are TRBV4-3 and TRBJ2-7, with D perhaps TRBD1 (5 bases). With 3 bases removed from V and 3 bases from J, the gap between germline ends came to 9 bases. The germline CDR1 and CDR2 sequences are LGHNA and YSLEER. CDR3 length equals 13 residues. This CDR3 reads CASSHSTGYEQYF. The CDR3 coding sequence is TGCGCCAGCAGCCATTCAACAGGCTACGAGCAGTACTTC.

In this sample, this clonotype turned up many times. The chain employs TRBV6-5 and TRBJ1-1; the D gene is possibly TRBD1 (6 bases). The CDR3 is 12 amino acids. The V gene's germline CDR1 is MNHEY and CDR2 SVGAGI. V lost 6 bases and J 5 bases, leaving 10 bases between the germline ends. CDR3 protein: CASSTGTTEAFF. CDR3 DNA: TGTGCCAGCAGCACAGGGACAACTGAAGCTTTCTTT.

This clonotype has at least ten counts. The V call is TRBV7-9, the J call TRBJ2-3; D not resolved. The CDR3 is 17 amino acids. The germline V gene has CDR1 SEHNR and CDR2 FQNEAQ (reference sequence). V lost 1 base and J lost 0, with 14 bases in between. CDR3 sequence (DNA): TGTGCCAGCAGCTTAGTTGGGATAGCCGCTAGCACAGATACGCAGTATTTT. Protein product: CASSLVGIAASTDTQYF.